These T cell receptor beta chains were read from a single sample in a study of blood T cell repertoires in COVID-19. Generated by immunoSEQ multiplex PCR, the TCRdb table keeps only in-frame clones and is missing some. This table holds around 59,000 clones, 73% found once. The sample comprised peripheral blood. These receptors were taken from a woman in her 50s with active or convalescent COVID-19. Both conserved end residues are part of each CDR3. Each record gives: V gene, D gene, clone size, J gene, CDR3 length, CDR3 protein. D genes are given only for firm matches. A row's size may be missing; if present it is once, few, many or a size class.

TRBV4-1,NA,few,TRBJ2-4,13,CASSHRDSSIQYF
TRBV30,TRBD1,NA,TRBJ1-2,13,CAWSGQGDYGYTF
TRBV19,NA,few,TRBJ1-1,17,CASSITGRPGVVTEAFF
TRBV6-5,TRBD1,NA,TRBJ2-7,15,CASRPGTGASYEQYF
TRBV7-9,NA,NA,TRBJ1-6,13,CASSLAANSPLHF
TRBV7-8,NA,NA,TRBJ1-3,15,CASSSRQTSGNTIYF
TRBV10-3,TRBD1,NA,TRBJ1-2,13,CAITFDRGRGYTF
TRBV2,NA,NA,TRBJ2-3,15,CASSGSYLRADTQYF
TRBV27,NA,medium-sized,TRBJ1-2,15,CASSPLPAGNYGYTF
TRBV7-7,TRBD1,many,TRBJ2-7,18,CASSLALTGMCNSYEQYF
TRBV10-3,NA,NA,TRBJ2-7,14,CAISEYRERDEQYF
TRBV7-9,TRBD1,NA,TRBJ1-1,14,CASSSDRGNTEAFF
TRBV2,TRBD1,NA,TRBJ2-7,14,CASSPGQGDGEQYF
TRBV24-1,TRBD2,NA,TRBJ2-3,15,CATSRLAGGTDTQYF
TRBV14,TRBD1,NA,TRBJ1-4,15,CASSHYGQANEKLFF
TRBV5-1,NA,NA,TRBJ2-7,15,CASSPFPGEPYEQYF
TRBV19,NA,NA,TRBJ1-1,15,CASSVHRIQNTEAFF
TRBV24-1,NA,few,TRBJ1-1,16,CATSDFRGWMNTEAFF
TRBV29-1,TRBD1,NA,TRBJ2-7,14,CSVRLNRGWYEQYF
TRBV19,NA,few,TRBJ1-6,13,CASQYRDNSPLHF
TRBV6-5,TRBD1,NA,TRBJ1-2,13,CASSTGTAYGYTF
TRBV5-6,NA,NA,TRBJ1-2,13,CASSLEGARGYTF
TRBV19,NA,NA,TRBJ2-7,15,CASSMGGVGAYEQYF
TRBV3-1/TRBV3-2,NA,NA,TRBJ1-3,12,CASSQVRNTIYF
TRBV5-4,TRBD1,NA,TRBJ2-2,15,CASSLGQGGPGELFF
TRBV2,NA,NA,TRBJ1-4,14,CASRATGNNEKLFF
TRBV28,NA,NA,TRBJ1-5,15,CASSLSWGEVQPQHF
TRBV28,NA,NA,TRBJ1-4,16,CASSFWATATNEKLFF
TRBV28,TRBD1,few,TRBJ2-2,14,CASKPQGAGGELFF
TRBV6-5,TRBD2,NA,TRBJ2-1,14,CASHGTSGYNEQFF
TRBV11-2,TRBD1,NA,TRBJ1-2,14,CASSPRQGSYGYTF
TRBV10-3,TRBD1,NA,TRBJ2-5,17,CAISESGLDRGRETQYF
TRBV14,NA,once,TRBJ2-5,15,CASSPQTLSGETQYF
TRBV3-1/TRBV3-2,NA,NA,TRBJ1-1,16,CASSQGVGAVNTEAFF
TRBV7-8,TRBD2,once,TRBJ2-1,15,CASSFPGLVAGEQFF
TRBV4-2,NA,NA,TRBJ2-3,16,CASSQVASGGTDTQYF
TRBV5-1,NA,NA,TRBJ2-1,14,CASSVSPWSGEQFF
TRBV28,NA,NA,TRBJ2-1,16,CASSSLQADSYNEQFF
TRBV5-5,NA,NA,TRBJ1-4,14,CASSLGQGGEKLFF
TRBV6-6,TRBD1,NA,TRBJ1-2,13,CASRGQGAKGYTF
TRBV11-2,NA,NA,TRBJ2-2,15,CASSRGLTGAGELFF
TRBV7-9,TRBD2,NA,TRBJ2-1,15,CASRHGLAGYNEQFF
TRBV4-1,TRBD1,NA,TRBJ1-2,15,CASSQAEQGGYGYTF
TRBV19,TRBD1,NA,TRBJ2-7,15,CASRGISQGEYEQYF
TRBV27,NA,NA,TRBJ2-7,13,CASRPVGSLEQYF